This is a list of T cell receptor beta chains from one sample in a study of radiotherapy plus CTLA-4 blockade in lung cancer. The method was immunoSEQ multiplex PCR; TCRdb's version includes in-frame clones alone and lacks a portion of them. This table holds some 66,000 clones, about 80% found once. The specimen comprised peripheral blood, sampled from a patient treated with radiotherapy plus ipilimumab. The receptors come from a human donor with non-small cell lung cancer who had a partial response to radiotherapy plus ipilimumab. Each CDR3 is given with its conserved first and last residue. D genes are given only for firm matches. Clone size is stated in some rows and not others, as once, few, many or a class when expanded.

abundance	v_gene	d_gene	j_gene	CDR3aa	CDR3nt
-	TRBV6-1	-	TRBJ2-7	CASGPSPPYEQYF	TGTGCCAGCGGCCCCTCGCCACCATACGAGCAGTACTTC
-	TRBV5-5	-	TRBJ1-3	CASSSLRPGSGNTIYF	TGTGCCAGCAGCTCACTCAGGCCTGGGTCAGGAAACACCATATATTTT
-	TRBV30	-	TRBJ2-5	CAWRQYQETQYF	TGTGCCTGGAGGCAGTACCAAGAGACCCAGTACTTC
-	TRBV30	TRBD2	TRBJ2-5	CAWSVGGRGETQYF	TGTGCCTGGAGTGTAGGCGGGAGGGGCGAGACCCAGTACTTC
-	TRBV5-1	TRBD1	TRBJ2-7	CASSLRTGGIHEQYF	TGCGCCAGCAGCCTACGGACAGGGGGCATCCACGAGCAGTACTTC
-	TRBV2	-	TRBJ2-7	CASSQAYEQYF	TGTGCCAGCAGTCAGGCCTACGAGCAGTACTTC
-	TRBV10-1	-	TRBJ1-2	CASREGPTGGYTF	TGCGCCAGCCGAGAGGGTCCCACCGGAGGCTACACCTTC
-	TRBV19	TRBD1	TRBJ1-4	CASSMTGAPTNEKLFF	TGTGCCAGTAGTATGACAGGGGCTCCAACTAATGAAAAACTGTTTTTT
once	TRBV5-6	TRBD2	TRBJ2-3	CASSSLAGSTDTQYF	TGTGCCAGCAGCTCACTAGCGGGGAGCACAGATACGCAGTATTTT
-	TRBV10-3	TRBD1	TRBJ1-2	CAIDDTGTGSRYGYTF	TGTGCCATCGACGACACCGGGACAGGGTCTAGGTATGGCTACACCTTC
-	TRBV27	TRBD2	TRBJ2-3	CASSFTGLADTQYF	TGTGCCAGCAGTTTCACGGGACTAGCAGATACGCAGTATTTT
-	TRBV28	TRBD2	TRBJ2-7	CASKETSATRYEQYF	TGTGCCAGCAAGGAAACTAGCGCGACCCGTTACGAGCAGTACTTC
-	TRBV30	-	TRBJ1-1	CAWSVGGTEAFF	TGTGCCTGGAGTGTGGGGGGGACTGAAGCTTTCTTT
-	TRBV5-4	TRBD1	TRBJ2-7	CASSPDRVHEQYF	TGTGCCAGCAGCCCCGACAGGGTCCACGAGCAGTACTTC
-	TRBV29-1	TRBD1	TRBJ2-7	CSVDGTDYEQYF	TGCAGCGTTGATGGGACAGACTACGAGCAGTACTTC
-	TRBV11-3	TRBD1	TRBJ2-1	CASSFGTGGSEQFF	TGTGCCAGCAGCTTTGGGACAGGGGGCAGTGAGCAGTTCTTC
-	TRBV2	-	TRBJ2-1	CASSDQSGSYNEQFF	TGTGCCAGCAGTGATCAGAGCGGATCCTACAATGAGCAGTTCTTC
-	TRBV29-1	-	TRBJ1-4	CSVKDVGEKLFF	TGCAGCGTTAAAGATGTCGGAGAGAAACTGTTTTTT
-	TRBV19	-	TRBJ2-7	CASSQQGGIYEQYF	TGTGCCAGTAGTCAACAGGGCGGTATATACGAGCAGTACTTC
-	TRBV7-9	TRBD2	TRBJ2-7	CASSPPGLAIQQYF	TGTGCCAGCAGCCCGCCGGGACTAGCGATCCAGCAGTACTTC
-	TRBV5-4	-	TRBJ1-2	CASSIFGGPPGYTF	TGTGCCAGCAGCATCTTCGGGGGACCTCCGGGCTACACCTTC
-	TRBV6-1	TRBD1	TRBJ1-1	CASSWTGDTEAFF	TGTGCCAGCAGTTGGACAGGGGACACTGAAGCTTTCTTT
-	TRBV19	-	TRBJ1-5	CASNGRDNQPQHF	TGTGCCAGTAACGGACGGGACAATCAGCCCCAGCATTTT
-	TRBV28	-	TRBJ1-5	CASKQRETYSNQPQHF	TGTGCCAGCAAGCAGCGGGAAACATATAGCAATCAGCCCCAGCATTTT
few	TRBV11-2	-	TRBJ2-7	CASSKTGTAQYF	TGTGCCAGCAGCAAAACAGGGACCGCGCAGTACTTC